This TCR beta chain was captured in a study of regulatory T cells in long-lasting Graves disease. Overall study results and limits: Newly diagnosed Graves' patients had higher TCR diversity than persistent ones.

Sample time point: persistent/refractory GD, antithyroid drugs over 5 years with positive TRAb. Scientists built the TCR library using RNA that was extracted from PBMCs. Patients came through an endocrinology department, and that department was in Xi'an, China. In germline, CDR1 is LGHDT, CDR2 YNNKEL (reference sequence). This CDR3 has 16 amino acids. Trimming pared 2 bases from V and 5 bases from J, leaving 13 bases between. The table lists this clonotype with a few counts. The target antigen is unknown. CDR3-region Arm-PCR and iRepertoire HTBI primers produced the TCR beta libraries. TCRdb re-derived calls from the multiplex PCR reads in MiXCR, one entry per CDR3 protein. Here the sample spans around 460,000 distinct CDR3 sequences, under 25% being singletons.

The sequence came from a female donor with Graves disease. The chain links TRBV3-1 to TRBJ1-6; the D gene is possibly TRBD1 (6 bases). The input for sequencing was peripheral blood mononuclear cells (PBMCs), taken when the disease was refractory, from a patient treated with antithyroid drugs. Written as DNA, the CDR3 is TGTGCCAGCAGCCAAAGGACAGACCAACATAATTCACCCCTCCACTTT. Its translation: CASSQRTDQHNSPLHF.